The 7 T cell receptor beta chains presented below share a single source sample, sequenced in a study of blood T cell repertoires in COVID-19. Data came from immunoSEQ multiplex PCR; TCRdb stores just in-frame clones and leaves some out. The sample has 150,000 to 200,000 clones; 80% are singletons. Sequenced: PBMCs or T cells enriched from blood (not recorded which). These receptors were obtained from a man aged 40-55 years who had recovered from COVID-19.

This sequence joins TRBV7-2 and TRBJ2-7; TRBD2 matches 7 bases. Germline V gene data show CDR1 as SGHTA and CDR2 as FQGNSA. J was trimmed by 0 bases and V by 3 bases; bases with no gene match: 5. The CDR3 contains 15 residues. In nucleotides, the CDR3 is TGTGCCAGCAGCTTGTGGCTAGCGGCCTCCTACGAGCAGTACTTC. Translated: CASSLWLAASYEQYF.

The count of this clone is one. V is TRBV7-8 and J is TRBJ2-6; no clear D gene. CDR1 and CDR2 (germline): SGHVS, FQNEAQ. V was clipped by 1 base and J by 0 bases, with 13 bases between them. There are 18 residues in the CDR3. CDR3 amino acids: CASSLDTEMLSGANVLTF. Here the CDR3 DNA reads TGTGCCAGCAGCTTAGATACAGAGATGCTCTCTGGGGCCAACGTCCTGACTTTC.

The chain links TRBV11-2 to TRBJ1-4; no clear D gene. Trimming pared 5 bases from V and 7 bases from J, leaving 17 bases between. This CDR3 is 15 amino acids long. Germline V gene sequence: CDR1 SGHAT, CDR2 FQNNGV. The CDR3 DNA reads TGTGCCAGCAGCACAAGATCGGGGTACGGTGAAAAACTGTTTTTT. This encodes CASSTRSGYGEKLFF.

CDR3 sequence (DNA): TGCGCCAGCAGGTTTGAGCGGGGGGTTCTAGATGAGCAGTTCTTC. Protein sequence: CASRFERGVLDEQFF. This sequence joins TRBV5-1 and TRBJ2-1; 9 bases map to TRBD2. Germline V gene lookup returns CDR1 SGHRS and CDR2 YFSETQ. V was clipped by 5 bases and J by 8 bases; unmatched bases: 11. This CDR3 comprises 15 residues.

The V call is TRBV5-1, the J call TRBJ2-2; 10 bases line up with TRBD1. Germline values: CDR1 SGHRS, CDR2 YFSETQ. V lost 5 bases, J lost 4 bases, and 2 bases stayed unmatched. The CDR3 loop spans 14 amino acids. The CDR3 reads CASSRTGGTGELFF. In nucleotides, the CDR3 is TGCGCCAGCAGTAGGACAGGGGGCACCGGGGAGCTGTTTTTT.

The rearrangement joins TRBV29-1 to TRBJ2-7; D is perhaps TRBD1 (6 bases). Germline CDR1 and CDR2: SQVTM and ANQGSEA. The V end was cut by 7 bases, the J end by 5 bases, with 24 bases between. This CDR3 has 15 residues. The CDR3 coding sequence is TGCAGCGACTTTCCGCTCAAGGGGGAACGGAACGAGCAGTACTTC. It encodes CSDFPLKGERNEQYF.

J is TRBJ1-1 and V is TRBV5-6, with 9 positions matching TRBD1. Germline V gene sequence: CDR1 SGHDT, CDR2 YYEEEE. V gave up 0 bases and J gave up 0 bases; unmatched junction bases: 3. The CDR3 extends over 16 amino acids. The CDR3 here is CASSLGDRVMNTEAFF. In DNA form, the CDR3 reads TGTGCCAGCAGCTTGGGGGACAGGGTAATGAACACTGAAGCTTTCTTT.